This T cell receptor (beta chain) was profiled in a study of cytomegalovirus exposure and HLA in healthy donors. Regarding this clone: Its antigen is still unknown.

The CDR3 sequence is 13 residues long. Germline V gene lookup returns CDR1 SQVTM and CDR2 ANQGSEA. With V trimmed by 7 bases and J by 8 bases, 4 bases remained unmatched. General study points: Across donors, presence/absence analyses took sequencing depth to be roughly uniform. According to the study, some 160 TCR beta chains were cytomegalovirus-associated. Some V segments could not be told apart, so they were left out, TRBV6-2 and TRBV6-3 among them.

When sampled, the donors appeared nominally healthy, though they likely had unrecorded immune exposures. Researchers ran the PCR with 60 Vbeta and 13 Jbeta primers. Method: immunoSEQ multiplex PCR; TCRdb's copy keeps in-frame clones and lacks some. The sample records over 150,000 clones, roughly two thirds being singletons. The sample was PBMCs. The chain has TRBV29-1 and TRBJ2-1, with 14 bases that match TRBD2. The source of this sequence is a woman aged 18 to 35 in good health and CMV-seropositive. The CDR3 loop is CSERLAGGYEQFF. The CDR3 nucleotides are TGCAGCGAAAGACTAGCGGGAGGGTATGAGCAGTTCTTC.